This TCR beta chain was recovered during a study of T cell responses to AZD1222 COVID-19 vaccine. Assay: immunoSEQ multiplex PCR; the TCRdb copy retains only in-frame clones and omits some. The sample lists 130,000 to 150,000 clones, around 93% occurring once. Study observations and caveats: Repertoires in all cases were sampled only once the peak T cell response had passed.

Remarks on this clone: The target antigen is unknown.

The CDR3 contains 13 residues. V was trimmed by 4 bases and J by 1 base, leaving 7 bases between them. The clonotype was recovered from an adult in good health. The sample in question was peripheral blood, obtained on day 0 of AZD1222 vaccination. The J gene is TRBJ1-1, the V gene TRBV12-3 or TRBV12-4; D is uncertain. The CDR3, as DNA: TGTGCCAGCAGTTCAGGCTGGAACACTGAAGCTTTCTTT. This encodes CASSSGWNTEAFF.